A single T cell receptor beta chain is shown here with its context. Measured with immunoSEQ multiplex PCR; TCRdb has only the in-frame clones, and not every one. The table has roughly 290,000 clones, over 75% seen once. Germline loops: CDR1 ENHRY, CDR2 SYGVKD. This CDR3 spans 15 amino acids. V dropped 0 bases and J dropped 5 bases, with 11 bases sitting between them. The data originate from a study of blood T cell repertoires in COVID-19. The sequencing input was peripheral blood. This chain connects TRBV10-3 to TRBJ1-5; D unresolved. The TCR originated in a human donor with COVID-19, enrolled during active disease. The donor label of this sample is uncertain. The CDR3 coding sequence is TGTGCCATCAGTGAGTCTGGGTCAGCGCATCAGCCCCAGCATTTT. Translated, it gives CAISESGSAHQPQHF.